This entry concerns a single TCR beta chain. This specimen belongs to a study of T-cell reconstitution after alpha-beta-depleted transplantation in children. Preparation of the TCRbeta library was carried out with unique molecular identifiers. In TCRdb, the PCR reads were re-called with MiXCR into one record per CDR3 protein. The table has around 600,000 distinct CDR3 sequences, around 16% seen once. This CDR3 contains 17 residues. After removal of 6 bases from V and 3 bases from J, the junction contained 12 bases not matched to a gene. Germline CDR1 reads SGHVS; CDR2 reads FNYEAQ. The source material was PBMCs from the stem cell graft donor, sampled from the stem cell graft. The rearrangement joins TRBV7-6 to TRBJ2-2; 8 bases match TRBD1. This clonotype originated in a human donor who donated a stem cell graft to a child with acute myeloid leukemia. The CDR3 sequence is CASRPYQGAGDTGELFF. CDR3 nucleotide sequence: TGTGCCAGCAGGCCCTATCAGGGGGCTGGGGACACCGGGGAGCTGTTTTTT.